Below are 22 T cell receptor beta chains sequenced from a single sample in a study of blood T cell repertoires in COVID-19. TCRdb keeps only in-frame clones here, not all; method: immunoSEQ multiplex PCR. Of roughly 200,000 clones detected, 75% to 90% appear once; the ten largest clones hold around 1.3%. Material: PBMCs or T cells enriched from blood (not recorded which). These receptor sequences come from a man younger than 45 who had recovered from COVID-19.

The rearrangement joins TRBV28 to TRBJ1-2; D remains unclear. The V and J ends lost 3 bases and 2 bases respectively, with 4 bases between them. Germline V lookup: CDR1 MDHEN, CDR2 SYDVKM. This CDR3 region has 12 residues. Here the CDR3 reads CASSFTNYGYTF. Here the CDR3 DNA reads TGTGCCAGCAGTTTCACAAACTATGGCTACACCTTC.

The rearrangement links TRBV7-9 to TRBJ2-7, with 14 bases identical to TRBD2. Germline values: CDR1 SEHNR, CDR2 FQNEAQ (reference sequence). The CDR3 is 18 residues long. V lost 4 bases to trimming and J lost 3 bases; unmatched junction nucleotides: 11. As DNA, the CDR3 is TGTGCCAGCAGCTCCTCCGGGACAGGACTAGCGGGGGGCTACGAGCAGTACTTC. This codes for CASSSSGTGLAGGYEQYF.

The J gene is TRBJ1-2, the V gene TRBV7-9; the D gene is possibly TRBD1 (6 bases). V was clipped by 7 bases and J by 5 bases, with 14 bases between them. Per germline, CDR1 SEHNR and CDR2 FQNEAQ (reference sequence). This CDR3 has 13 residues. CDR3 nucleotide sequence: TGTGCCAGCAACAATGGACAGCGATATGGCTACACCTTC. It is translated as CASNNGQRYGYTF.

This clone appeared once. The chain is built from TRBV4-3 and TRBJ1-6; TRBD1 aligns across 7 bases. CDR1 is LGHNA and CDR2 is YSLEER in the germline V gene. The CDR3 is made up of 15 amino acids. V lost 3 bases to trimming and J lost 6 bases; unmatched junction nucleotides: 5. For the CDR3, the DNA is TGCGCCAGCAGCCACTCGACAGGGTCTAATTCACCCCTCCACTTT. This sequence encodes CASSHSTGSNSPLHF.

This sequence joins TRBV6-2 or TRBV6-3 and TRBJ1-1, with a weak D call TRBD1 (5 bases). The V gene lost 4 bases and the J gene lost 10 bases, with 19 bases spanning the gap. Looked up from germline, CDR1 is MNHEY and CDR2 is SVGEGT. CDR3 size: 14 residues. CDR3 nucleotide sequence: TGTGCCAGCAGTTTCTCACAGGCCTTCTTAGGAGCTTTCTTT. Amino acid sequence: CASSFSQAFLGAFF.

The CDR3 DNA sequence: TGTGCCTGGAGTGGGCAGGCCCGGAACACCGGGGAGCTGTTTTTT. Amino acids: CAWSGQARNTGELFF. The chain carries TRBV30 and TRBJ2-2; no firm D call. Germline V gene sequence: CDR1 GTSNPN, CDR2 SVGIG (reference sequence). The CDR3 contains 15 residues. Trimming took off 1 base at V and 1 base at J, with 10 bases between the two ends.

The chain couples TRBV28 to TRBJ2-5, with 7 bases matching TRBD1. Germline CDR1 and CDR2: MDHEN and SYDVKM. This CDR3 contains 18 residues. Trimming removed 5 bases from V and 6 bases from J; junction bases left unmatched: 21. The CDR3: CASSEQGAGGPPEKTQYF. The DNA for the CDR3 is TGTGCCAGCAGTGAACAAGGCGCAGGGGGTCCCCCAGAGAAGACCCAGTACTTC. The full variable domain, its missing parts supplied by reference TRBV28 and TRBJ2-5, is DVKVTQSSRYLVKRTGEKVFLECVQDMDHENMFWYRQDPGLGLRLIYFSYDVKMKEKGDIPEGYSVSREKKERFSLILESASTNQTSMYLCASSEQGAGGPPEKTQYFGPGTRLLVL.

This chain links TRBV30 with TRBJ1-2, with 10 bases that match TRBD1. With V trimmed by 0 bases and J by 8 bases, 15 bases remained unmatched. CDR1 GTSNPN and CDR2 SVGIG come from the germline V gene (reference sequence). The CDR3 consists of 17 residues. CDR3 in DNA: TGTGCCTGGAGTGTTGGGGGACAGGGGACGAGCGCGAAGGGCTACACCTTC. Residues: CAWSVGGQGTSAKGYTF.

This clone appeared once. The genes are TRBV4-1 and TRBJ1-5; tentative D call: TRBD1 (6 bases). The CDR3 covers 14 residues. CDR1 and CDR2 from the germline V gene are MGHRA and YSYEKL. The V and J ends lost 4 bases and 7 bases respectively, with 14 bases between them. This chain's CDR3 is CASSPGTIMQPQHF. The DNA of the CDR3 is TGCGCCAGCAGCCCCGGGACAATTATGCAGCCCCAGCATTTT.

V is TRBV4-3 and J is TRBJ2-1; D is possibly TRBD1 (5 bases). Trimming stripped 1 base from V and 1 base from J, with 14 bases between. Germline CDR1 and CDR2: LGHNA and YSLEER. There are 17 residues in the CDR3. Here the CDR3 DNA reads TGCGCCAGCAGCCAAGCATCTACAGGCGTATCCTACAATGAGCAGTTCTTC. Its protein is CASSQASTGVSYNEQFF.

CDR3: CASSDVGSSYNEQFF. The CDR3 nucleotides read TGTGCCAGCAGCGATGTGGGGAGCTCCTACAATGAGCAGTTCTTC. V is TRBV9 and J is TRBJ2-1; possible D gene TRBD2, 5 bases. From germline, CDR1 is SGDLS and CDR2 YYNGEE. The V end was cut by 3 bases, the J end by 0 bases, with 10 bases between. This CDR3 has 15 residues.

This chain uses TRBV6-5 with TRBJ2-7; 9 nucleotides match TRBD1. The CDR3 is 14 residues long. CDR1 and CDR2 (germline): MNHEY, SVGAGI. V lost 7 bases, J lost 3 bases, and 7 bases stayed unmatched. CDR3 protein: CASKPGQGYYEQYF. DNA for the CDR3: TGTGCCAGCAAACCGGGACAGGGTTACTACGAGCAGTACTTC.

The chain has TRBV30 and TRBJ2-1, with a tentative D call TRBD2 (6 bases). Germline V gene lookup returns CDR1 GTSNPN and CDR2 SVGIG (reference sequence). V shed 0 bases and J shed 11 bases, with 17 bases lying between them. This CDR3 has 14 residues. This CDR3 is CAWSVTPSEGKQFF. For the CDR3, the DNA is TGTGCCTGGAGTGTAACCCCATCGGAGGGAAAGCAGTTCTTC. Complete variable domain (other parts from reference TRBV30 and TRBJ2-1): SQTIHQWPATLVQPVGSPLSLECTVEGTSNPNLYWYRQAAGRGLQLLFYSVGIGQISSEVPQNLSASRPQDRQFILSSKKLLLSDSGFYLCAWSVTPSEGKQFFGPGTRLTVL.

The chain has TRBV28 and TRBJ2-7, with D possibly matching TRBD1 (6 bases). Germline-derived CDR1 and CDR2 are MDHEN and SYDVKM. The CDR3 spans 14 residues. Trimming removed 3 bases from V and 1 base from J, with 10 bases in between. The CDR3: CASSLVGGSYEQYF. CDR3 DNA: TGTGCCAGCAGTTTGGTAGGGGGATCCTACGAGCAGTACTTC.

The chain's CDR3 is CASSLNSGRGTEQFF. The DNA for the CDR3 is TGTGCCAGCAGCTTGAACAGCGGGAGGGGGACTGAGCAGTTCTTC. J is TRBJ2-1 and V is TRBV5-4, with TRBD2 matching over 10 bases. Germline assignment: CDR1 SGHNT and CDR2 YYREEE (reference sequence). The V and J ends lost 1 base and 9 bases, in that order; junction bases with no gene match: 7. This CDR3 spans 15 amino acids.

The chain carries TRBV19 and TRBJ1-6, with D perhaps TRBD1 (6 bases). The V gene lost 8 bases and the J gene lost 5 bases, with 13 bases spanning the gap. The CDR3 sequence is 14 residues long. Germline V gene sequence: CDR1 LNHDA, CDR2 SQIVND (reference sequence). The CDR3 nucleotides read TGTGCCAGTGGACATACAGGGAATAATTCACCCCTCCACTTT. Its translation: CASGHTGNNSPLHF.

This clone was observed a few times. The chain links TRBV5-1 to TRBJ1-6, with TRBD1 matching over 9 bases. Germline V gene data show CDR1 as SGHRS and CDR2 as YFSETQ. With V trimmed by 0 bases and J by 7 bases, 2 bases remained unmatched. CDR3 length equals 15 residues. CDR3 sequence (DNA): TGCGCCAGCAGCTTGGGGACAGGGGAGAATTCACCCCTCCACTTT. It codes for CASSLGTGENSPLHF.

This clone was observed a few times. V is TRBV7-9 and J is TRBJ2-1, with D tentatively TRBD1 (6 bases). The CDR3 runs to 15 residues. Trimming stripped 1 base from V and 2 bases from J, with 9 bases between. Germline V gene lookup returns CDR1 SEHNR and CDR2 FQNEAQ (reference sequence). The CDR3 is CASSLDGGPYNEQFF. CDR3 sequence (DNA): TGTGCCAGCAGCTTAGATGGGGGCCCCTACAATGAGCAGTTCTTC.

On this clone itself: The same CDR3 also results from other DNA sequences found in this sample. The CDR3 region has the DNA TGTGCCAGCAGCTTGGGGGGGACAGGGGAAGCTTTCTTT. Residues: CASSLGGTGEAFF. V usage is TRBV5-4 and J usage is TRBJ1-1; TRBD1 matches 9 bases. Germline CDR1 reads SGHNT; CDR2 reads YYREEE (reference sequence). With V trimmed by 0 bases and J by 8 bases, 2 bases remained unmatched. There are 13 residues in the CDR3. Looking up the rest from reference TRBV5-4 and TRBJ1-1 gives the full variable domain: ETGVTQSPTHLIKTRGQQVTLRCSSQSGHNTVSWYQQALGQGPQFIFQYYREEENGRGNFPPRFSGLQFPNYSSELNVNALELDDSALYLCASSLGGTGEAFFGQGTRLTVV.

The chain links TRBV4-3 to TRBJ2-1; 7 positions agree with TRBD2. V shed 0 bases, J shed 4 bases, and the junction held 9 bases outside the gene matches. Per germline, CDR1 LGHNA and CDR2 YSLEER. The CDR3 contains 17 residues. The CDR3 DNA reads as TGCGCCAGCAGCCAAGATTTAGGGACTACAACATACAATGAGCAGTTCTTC. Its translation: CASSQDLGTTTYNEQFF.

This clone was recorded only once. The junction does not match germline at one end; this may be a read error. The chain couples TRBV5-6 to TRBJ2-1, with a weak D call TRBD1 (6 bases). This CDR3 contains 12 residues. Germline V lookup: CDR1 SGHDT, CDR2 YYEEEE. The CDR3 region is CASSLGGHEEFF. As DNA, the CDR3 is TGTGCCAGCAGCTTGGGGGGACATGAGGAGTTCTTC.

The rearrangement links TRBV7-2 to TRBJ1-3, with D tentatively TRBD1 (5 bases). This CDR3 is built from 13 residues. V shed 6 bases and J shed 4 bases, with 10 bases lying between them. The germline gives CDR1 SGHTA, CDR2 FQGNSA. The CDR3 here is CASRQAGGNTIYF. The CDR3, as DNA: TGTGCCAGCAGGCAAGCAGGGGGAAACACCATATATTTT.